A few counts support the clone carrying this T cell receptor (beta chain). Its antigen is unknown. These data come from a study of T cells after yellow fever vaccination. Notes on the study in general: Reappearing after the booster were most of the clones from primary vaccination (roughly 95% CD4, approximately 89% CD8). CD4 and CD8 compartments shared a small share of clonotypes, likely from convergent recombination.

Universal primer sites and UMIs were introduced during 5'RACE template-switching synthesis of TCR cDNA. Each CDR3 protein is one row after TCRdb ran MiXCR on the 5' RACE reads. The data show over 250,000 distinct CDR3 sequences, around 4.9% seen once. With 10 bases clipped from V and 2 bases from J, the junction kept 8 bases outside the gene matches. From germline, CDR1 is ENHRY and CDR2 SYGVKD. This CDR3 contains 13 residues. This TCR was sampled from a young man who received the YFV17D yellow fever vaccine. Sequences were derived from CD4+ T cells sorted from PBMCs, sampled on the day of the yellow fever booster vaccination. This rearrangement joins TRBV10-3 to TRBJ2-7; TRBD2 aligns across 7 bases. CDR3 in DNA: TGTGCCACCGTTAGCGGGTTCACCTACGAGCAGTACTTC. As protein: CATVSGFTYEQYF.